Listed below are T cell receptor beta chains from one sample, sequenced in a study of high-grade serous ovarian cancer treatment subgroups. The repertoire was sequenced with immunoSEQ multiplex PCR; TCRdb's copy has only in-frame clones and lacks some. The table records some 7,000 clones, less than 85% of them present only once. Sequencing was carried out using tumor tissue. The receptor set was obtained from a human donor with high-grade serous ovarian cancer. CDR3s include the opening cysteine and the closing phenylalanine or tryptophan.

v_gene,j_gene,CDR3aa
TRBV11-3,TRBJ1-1,CASSRTGFDTEAFF
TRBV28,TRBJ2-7,CASSPLVVREQYF
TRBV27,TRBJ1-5,CASSEDNQPQHF
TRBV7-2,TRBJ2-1,CASSLEGGPGNEQFF
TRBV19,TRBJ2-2,CASHEAGELFF
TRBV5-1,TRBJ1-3,CASSEGAGSWNTIYF
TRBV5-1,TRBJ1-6,CASSLAGGFSSYNSPLHF
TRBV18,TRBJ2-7,CASSPGGQGASEQYF
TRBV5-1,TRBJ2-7,CASSPQDRVSSYEQYF
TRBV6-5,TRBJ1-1,CASSYSSGLLTEAFF
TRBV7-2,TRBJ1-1,CASSPWTGTLGEAFF
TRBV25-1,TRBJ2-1,CASSGPLADSLYNEQFF
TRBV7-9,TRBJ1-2,CASSFGTLYGYTF
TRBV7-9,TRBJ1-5,CASSLGQGNYQPQHF
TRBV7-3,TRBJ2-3,CASSPGPGLSTDTQYF
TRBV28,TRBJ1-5,CASSPLNQPQHF
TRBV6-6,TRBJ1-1,CASSLIDTEAFF
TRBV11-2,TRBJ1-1,CASSFQGNTEAFF
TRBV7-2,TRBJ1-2,CASSFGQGSGYGYTF
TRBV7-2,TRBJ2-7,CASSLPRGAHSYEQYF
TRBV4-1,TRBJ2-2,CASSQSTLAANTGELFF
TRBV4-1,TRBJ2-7,CASSPGSSYEQYF
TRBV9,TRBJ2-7,CASSLSLGGGTIEQYF
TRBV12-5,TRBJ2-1,CATGLAGSYNEQFF
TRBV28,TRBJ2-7,CASNPPGPGGGEQYF
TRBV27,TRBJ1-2,CASRDQGQGYYGYTF
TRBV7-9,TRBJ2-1,CASSLAPGKGYNEQFF
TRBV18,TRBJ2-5,CASSPRREETQYF
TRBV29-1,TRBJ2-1,CSVPGTQIEQFF
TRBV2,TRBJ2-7,CAIRRSSGAYEQYF
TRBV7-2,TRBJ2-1,CASSLDLDRATDEQFF
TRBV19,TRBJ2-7,CASSLGLAGVYEQYF
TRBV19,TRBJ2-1,CASSIQRLSGSNEQFF
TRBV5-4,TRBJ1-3,CASSVIGDTIYF
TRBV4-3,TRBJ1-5,CASSQDLTNSNQPQHF
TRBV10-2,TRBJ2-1,CASSGASGRVNSYNEQFF
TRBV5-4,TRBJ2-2,CASSLPAAGVGAGELFF
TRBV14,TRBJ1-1,CASSYQGGVNTEAFF
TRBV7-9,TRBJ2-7,CASTGGRAYEQYF
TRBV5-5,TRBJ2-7,CASSYIGDREQYF
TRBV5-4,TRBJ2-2,CASSLGAGETGELFF
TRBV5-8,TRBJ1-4,CASSSSGATNEKLFF